This paragraph reports one T cell receptor (beta chain). The sample originates from a study of blood T cell repertoires in COVID-19. Looking at the study overall: COVID-19 samples from acute and convalescent phases originated in the United States, Italy and Spain.

Per the original data handling: Cell counts per sample came from amplifying reference gene primers. Clones were sequenced by immunoSEQ multiplex PCR, and TCRdb holds only the in-frame ones, with some missing. That table gives V, J and clone size, and the DNA gave D and trimming. Of more than 350,000 clones in the sample, about 83% were seen once. Participants reported their clinical history, and cohort assignment relied on those reports. The CDR3 length is 11 residues. The V and J ends lost 4 bases and 12 bases, in that order; junction bases with no gene match: 4. The V gene's germline CDR1 is ENHRY and CDR2 SYGVKD.

Sequencing was done on a sample of PBMCs or T cells enriched from blood (not recorded which). The receptor's source is a woman aged 50 to 60 who had recovered from COVID-19. This chain uses TRBV10-3 with TRBJ1-1, with TRBD1 matching 8 bases. The CDR3 loop is CAISGTGLPFF. The CDR3 DNA is TGTGCCATCAGTGGGACAGGGTTGCCTTTCTTT.